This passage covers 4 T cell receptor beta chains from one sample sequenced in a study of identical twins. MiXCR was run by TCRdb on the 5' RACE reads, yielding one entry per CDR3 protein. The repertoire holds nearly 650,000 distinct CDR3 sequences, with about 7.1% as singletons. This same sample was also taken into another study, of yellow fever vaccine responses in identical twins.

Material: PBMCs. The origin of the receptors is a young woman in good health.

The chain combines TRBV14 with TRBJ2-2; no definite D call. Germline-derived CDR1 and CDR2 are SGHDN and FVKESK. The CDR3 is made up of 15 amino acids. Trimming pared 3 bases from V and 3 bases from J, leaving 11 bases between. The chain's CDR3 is CASSQRLPHTGELFF. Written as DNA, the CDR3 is TGTGCCAGCAGCCAGAGGCTACCCCACACCGGGGAGCTGTTTTTT. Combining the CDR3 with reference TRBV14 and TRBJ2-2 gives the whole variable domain EAGVTQFPSHSVIEKGQTVTLRCDPISGHDNLYWYRRVMGKEIKFLLHFVKESKQDESGMPNNRFLAERTGGTYSTLKVQPAELEDSGVYFCASSQRLPHTGELFFGEGSRLTVL.

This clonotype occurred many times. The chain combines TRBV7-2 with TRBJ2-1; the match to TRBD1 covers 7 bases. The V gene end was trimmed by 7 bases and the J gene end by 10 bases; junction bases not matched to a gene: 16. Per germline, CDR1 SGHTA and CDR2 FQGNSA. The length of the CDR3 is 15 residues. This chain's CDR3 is CASIRKGGDGDEQFF. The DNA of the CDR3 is TGTGCCAGCATCCGCAAAGGGGGCGACGGGGACGAGCAGTTCTTC.

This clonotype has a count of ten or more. The CDR3 spells CASSPGQGGNSPLHF. As DNA, the CDR3 is TGTGCCAGCAGCCCCGGACAGGGTGGCAATTCACCCCTCCACTTT. This chain connects TRBV12-3 or TRBV12-4 to TRBJ1-6, with 8 nucleotides matching TRBD1. V lost 6 bases, J lost 7 bases, and 8 bases stayed unmatched. This CDR3 comprises 15 residues.

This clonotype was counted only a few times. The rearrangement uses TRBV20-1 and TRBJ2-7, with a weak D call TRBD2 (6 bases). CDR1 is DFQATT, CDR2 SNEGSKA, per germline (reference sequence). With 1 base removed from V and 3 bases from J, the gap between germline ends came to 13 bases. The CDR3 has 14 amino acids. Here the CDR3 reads CSARGNSGDYEQYF. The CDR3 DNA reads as TGCAGTGCTAGAGGAAATAGCGGAGACTACGAGCAGTACTTC.